This T cell receptor (beta chain) was recorded in a study of blood T cell repertoires in COVID-19. Study summary: Sites across the United States, Italy and Spain contributed samples from acute and convalescent COVID-19. Nucleic acid was either cDNA or gDNA, and it came from T cells, B-cell-depleted T cells, or PBMCs.

Losses at the gene ends were 6 bases for V and 2 bases for J; bases not matched to a gene: 7. The CDR3 spans 15 residues. The V gene's germline CDR1 is MNHEY and CDR2 SVGAGI. This table comes from immunoSEQ multiplex PCR, and its TCRdb copy is limited to in-frame clones, with some not included. In the table there are fewer than 300,000 clones, 70% to 90% of which are singletons. This sequence joins TRBV6-5 and TRBJ2-4; TRBD1 matches 7 bases. The origin of this receptor is a man younger than 30 with active or convalescent COVID-19. Material: peripheral blood. The CDR3 reads CASRPGTASKNIQYF. The CDR3, as DNA: TGTGCCAGCAGACCCGGGACAGCGTCCAAAAACATTCAGTACTTC.